This T cell receptor (beta chain) was identified during a study of persistence of HIV-infected CD4 T cells. Remarks on this clone: Its antigen is unknown.

With 0 bases removed from V and 11 bases from J, the gap between germline ends came to 10 bases. CDR1 and CDR2 from the germline V gene are LGHNA and YNFKEQ. The CDR3 is 12 amino acids. The libraries were made with immunoSEQ version 4 in survey mode. The assay was immunoSEQ multiplex PCR, and TCRdb's table has in-frame clones only and misses some. This table has more than 45,000 clones, about 81% appearing once. Cells were stimulated with CMV-infected fibroblast lysates at 10 ug/mL. Memory cells lacking CD40L and CD69 with high CD45RO were sorted. The chain has TRBV4-2 and TRBJ1-1; D is perhaps TRBD1 (5 bases). The specimen comprised CD4+ T cells sorted from PBMCs after approximately 20-hour stimulation, sampled from a patient who received antiretroviral therapy. This sequence originates from an adult man with HIV who was CMV-seropositive. The CDR3 bases are TGTGCCAGCAGCCAAGATTGGGGCCTGGCTTTCTTT. Amino acid sequence: CASSQDWGLAFF.